This T cell receptor (beta chain) was identified during a study of breast tumors, draining lymph nodes, adjacent tissues. Breast cancer patients provided tissue from their axillary draining lymph nodes. One entry per CDR3 protein results from TCRdb running MiXCR on the multiplex PCR reads. The sample has around 130,000 distinct CDR3 sequences, less than 35% seen once; the top ten hold about 2.5%. V lost 2 bases and J lost 7, with 15 bases in between. In germline, CDR1 is SGDLS, CDR2 YYNGEE. CDR3 length equals 14 residues. This clonotype came up a few times. The specimen sequenced was axillary lymph node tissue. J is TRBJ1-1 and V is TRBV9; D perhaps matches TRBD1 (5 bases). The TCR was taken from a female donor with breast cancer. Some clones in this sample may be carry-over from other donors' samples. This chain's CDR3 is CASSVEAGGGEAFF. The CDR3, as DNA: TGTGCCAGCAGCGTCGAGGCCGGGGGTGGTGAAGCTTTCTTT.